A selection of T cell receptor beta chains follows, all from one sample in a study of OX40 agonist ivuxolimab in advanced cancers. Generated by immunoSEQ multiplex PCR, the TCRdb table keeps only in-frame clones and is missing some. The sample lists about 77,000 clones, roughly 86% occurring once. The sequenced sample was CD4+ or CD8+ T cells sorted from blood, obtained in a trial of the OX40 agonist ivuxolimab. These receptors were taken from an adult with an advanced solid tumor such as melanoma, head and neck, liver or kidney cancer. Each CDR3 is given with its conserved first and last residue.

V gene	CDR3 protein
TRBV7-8	CASSPRGRELFF
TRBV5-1	CASSATGTSSSDTQYF
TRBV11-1	CASSFTERVTDTQYF
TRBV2	CASSEGQGIWYEQYF
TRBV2	CASSERGVGGTGELFF
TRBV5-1	CASSLLQGTNEKLFF
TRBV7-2	CASSPSGGFGYNEQFF
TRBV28	CASSFHGNTIYF
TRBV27	CASRLTEGAVTDTQYF
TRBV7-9	CASSPTDYNSPLHF
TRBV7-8	CASGARVNTGELFF
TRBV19	CASSGTSGVGEQYF
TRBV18	CASSPPGSPGAFF
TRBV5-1	CASSFLAGNEQFF
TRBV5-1	CASSLLDQLEQFF
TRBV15	CATSRDFGGASYEQYF
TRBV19	CASSIRGTGNQPQHF
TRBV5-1	CASSAVPQVGNEQFF
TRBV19	CASSRGNQPQHF
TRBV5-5	CASSQQGYQPQHF
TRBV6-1	CATSTDTQYF
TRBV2	CASSKQGIASPAIF
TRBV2	CASRGGSGRTNEQFF
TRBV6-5	CASRQGLANTGELFF
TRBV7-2	CASSLAAGTNQPQHF
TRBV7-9	CASRYLDFYNEQFF
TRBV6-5	CATGQGSEKLFF
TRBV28	CASSPISGTGFYNEQFF